These 2 T cell receptor beta chains share one sample of origin, sequenced in a study of T-cell memory formation after mild COVID-19. TCRdb reprocessed the 5' RACE reads with MiXCR, giving one entry per CDR3 protein. Counted here are about 140,000 distinct CDR3 sequences, around 15% occurring once; the ten biggest clones make up more than 25%. Material: PBMCs or a T cell subset sorted from them (not recorded which). These TCRs come from an adult woman who had mild COVID-19 (a few samples of this study predate the infection). Cell type and time point are not known.

This clonotype was found a few times. V gene TRBV4-1 combines with J gene TRBJ2-1, with TRBD1 as a possible D gene (6 bases). Germline CDR1 MGHRA, CDR2 YSYEKL. Trimming took off 5 bases at V and 2 bases at J, with 13 bases between the two ends. The CDR3 contains 15 residues. CDR3 amino acids: CASSSGTSTYNEQFF. The CDR3 DNA follows: TGCGCCAGCAGCTCCGGGACATCTACCTACAATGAGCAGTTCTTC.

This clonotype has a handful of counts. V gene TRBV6-5 combines with J gene TRBJ2-5; possibly TRBD1 for D (6 bases). Germline values: CDR1 MNHEY, CDR2 SVGAGI. Trimming removed 2 bases at V and 2 bases at J, with 12 bases between. This CDR3 is 15 amino acids long. The CDR3 nucleotides read TGTGCCAGCAGTTACATCGGACAGCCACAAGAGACCCAGTACTTC. It codes for CASSYIGQPQETQYF.